Below are 27 T cell receptor beta chains sequenced from a single sample in a study of spatial heterogeneity in lung cancer. Indicated time point: sample taken at primary tumor resection. Via MiXCR, TCRdb re-called the 5' RACE reads, giving one row per CDR3 protein. The top ten clones hold 12% of a sample with roughly 5,400 distinct CDR3 sequences, around 4.3% of them seen once. Sequences were derived from normal lung tissue next to the tumor, sampled at surgery. The receptors here all came from a male donor with early-stage non-small cell lung cancer.

This clonotype occurred many times. The chain joins TRBV4-2 to TRBJ2-1; 8 nucleotides agree with TRBD2. The germline V gene encodes CDR1 LGHNA and CDR2 YNFKEQ. CDR3 size: 16 residues. The V segment lost 1 base and the J segment 6 bases; nucleotides outside the gene matches: 8. The CDR3 reads CASSQGAGGPLNEQFF. In DNA, the CDR3 is TGTGCCAGCAGCCAAGGCGCGGGGGGACCCCTCAATGAGCAGTTCTTC.

This clonotype was seen ten or more times. This chain connects TRBV23-1 to TRBJ1-1; D is unresolved. TRBV23-1 is labeled an ORF, and its function is uncertain. The CDR3 length is 16 residues. Trimming stripped 4 bases from V and 4 bases from J, with 19 bases between. Here the CDR3 DNA reads TGCGCCAGCAGTCGGAGGCCGGGCGGCGAGGGCACTGAAGCTTTCTTT. Its translation is CASSRRPGGEGTEAFF.

This clonotype appeared many times. The V and J genes are TRBV27 and TRBJ1-2; the match to TRBD1 covers 10 bases. Per germline, CDR1 MNHEY and CDR2 SMNVEV (reference sequence). This CDR3 comprises 15 residues. V trimming: 6 bases; J trimming: 2 bases; junction bases outside the gene matches: 6. CDR3 region: CASSPWTGGNYGYTF. The CDR3 bases are TGTGCCAGCAGCCCCTGGACAGGGGGGAACTATGGCTACACCTTC.

This clonotype was observed at least ten times. The V and J genes are TRBV4-1 and TRBJ2-1; 7 bases map to TRBD1. The germline V gene encodes CDR1 MGHRA and CDR2 YSYEKL. This CDR3 contains 16 residues. V gave up 0 bases and J gave up 5 bases; unmatched junction bases: 7. The CDR3 sequence: CASSQDRDSPDNEQFF. The CDR3 region has the DNA TGCGCCAGCAGCCAAGATCGGGACAGCCCAGACAATGAGCAGTTCTTC.

This clonotype is termed medium-sized. The rearrangement links TRBV24-1 to TRBJ2-1; 11 bases are shared with TRBD2. The germline CDR1 and CDR2 sequences are KGHDR and SFDVKD. The CDR3 extends over 17 amino acids. V was pared by 7 bases and J by 8 bases, with 15 bases of the junction left unmatched. The CDR3 coding sequence is TGTGCCACCAGCGGTATAATTCTAGCGGGAGGAACGGATGAGCAGTTCTTC. This codes for CATSGIILAGGTDEQFF.

This clonotype qualifies as medium-sized. The chain is built from TRBV30 and TRBJ2-2, with 12 bases that match TRBD2. With 1 base clipped from V and 4 bases from J, the junction kept 4 bases outside the gene matches. Germline V gives CDR1 GTSNPN, CDR2 SVGIG (reference sequence). CDR3 length: 16 residues. The CDR3 is CAWSEGLAGLTGELFF. DNA for the CDR3: TGTGCCTGGAGTGAAGGACTAGCGGGGCTCACCGGGGAGCTGTTTTTT.

There are many counts of this clonotype. J is TRBJ1-2 and V is TRBV11-2; D unresolved. CDR1 and CDR2 from the germline V gene are SGHAT and FQNNGV. CDR3 length: 15 amino acids. Between the trimmed V and J ends, which lost 2 bases and 6 bases, there was a span of 16 bases. The CDR3 loop is CASSLSSTGIHGYTF. CDR3 nucleotides: TGTGCCAGCAGCTTATCGTCGACGGGAATCCATGGCTACACCTTC.

At least ten counts were recorded for this clonotype. This rearrangement joins TRBV2 to TRBJ1-2, with D perhaps matching TRBD1 (6 bases). The CDR3 length is 14 residues. Deletions cut 4 bases from V and 4 bases from J, with 13 bases between. Germline loops: CDR1 SNHLY, CDR2 FYNNEI. The CDR3 is CASSVNRDTYGYTF. The CDR3 bases are TGTGCCAGCAGTGTCAACCGGGACACCTATGGCTACACCTTC.

The gene calls are TRBV7-9 and TRBJ2-7; 11 nucleotides agree with TRBD2. Losses at the gene ends were 5 bases for V and 1 base for J; bases not matched to a gene: 7. CDR1 and CDR2 (germline): SEHNR, FQNEAQ (reference sequence). There are 16 residues in the CDR3. DNA for the CDR3: TGTGCCAGCAGCCCCAATCTAGCGGGAGGTTCCTACGAGCAGTACTTC. It codes for CASSPNLAGGSYEQYF.

This clonotype was recorded many times. The chain carries TRBV12-3 or TRBV12-4 and TRBJ2-3, with 13 bases aligning to TRBD2. V lost 3 bases to trimming and J lost 5 bases; unmatched junction nucleotides: 5. The CDR3 has 16 amino acids. The CDR3 here is CASSLGLAGKGDTQYF. In DNA, the CDR3 is TGTGCCAGCAGTTTGGGACTAGCGGGGAAGGGAGATACGCAGTATTTT.

This clonotype has at least ten counts. The rearrangement joins TRBV7-2 to TRBJ1-1; D perhaps matches TRBD1 (5 bases). The germline V gene has CDR1 SGHTA and CDR2 FQGNSA. Deletions cut 6 bases from V and 1 base from J, with 12 bases between. CDR3 length: 14 amino acids. The CDR3 DNA follows: TGTGCCAGCAGTTTGCTGGGGGAGAACACTGAAGCTTTCTTT. Protein product: CASSLLGENTEAFF.

This clonotype has a count of ten or more. This chain connects TRBV2 to TRBJ1-2; 7 bases are shared with TRBD1. The trim removed 8 bases at V and 6 bases at J, leaving 12 bases unmatched. CDR1 SNHLY and CDR2 FYNNEI come from the germline V gene. The CDR3 has 14 amino acids. CDR3 nucleotides: TGTGCCAGCGGACGACGGGAGACAGGGAATGGCTACACCTTC. It specifies CASGRRETGNGYTF.

Points on this clonotype: One end of the junction fails to match germline, which may point to a read error. The chain carries TRBV6-5 and TRBJ1-1, with D unresolved. This CDR3 is built from 14 residues. Germline CDR1 and CDR2: MNHEY and SVGAGI. CDR3 protein: CVSSYYRFNTEAFF. The CDR3 DNA is TGTGTCAGCAGTTACTACAGATTCAACACTGAAGCTTTCTTT.

This clonotype has a count of ten or more. This chain joins TRBV6-5 and TRBJ2-6; D is perhaps TRBD1 (5 bases). The CDR3 totals 15 residues. Germline V gene lookup returns CDR1 MNHEY and CDR2 SVGAGI. Trimming removed 2 bases at V and 0 bases at J, with 5 bases between. The CDR3 DNA sequence: TGTGCCAGCAGTTACGACAGCTCTGGGGCCAACGTCCTGACTTTC. It is translated as CASSYDSSGANVLTF.

This clonotype was counted a few times. The V gene is TRBV14, the J gene TRBJ2-7; D ambiguous. Trimming removed 0 bases at V and 9 bases at J, with 12 bases between. The CDR3 runs 13 residues. The germline CDR1 and CDR2 sequences are SGHDN and FVKESK. CDR3 coding DNA: TGTGCCAGCAGCCAAGATCACGGCGACTGGCAGTACTTC. The encoded protein is CASSQDHGDWQYF.

This clonotype is medium-sized within its sample. V usage is TRBV19 and J usage is TRBJ2-5, with 10 bases aligning to TRBD2. V dropped 6 bases and J dropped 2; count of bases not matched to a gene: 3. The CDR3 spans 14 residues. Germline CDR1 reads LNHDA; CDR2 reads SQIVND (reference sequence). This CDR3 reads CASRPLAGQETQYF. The CDR3 coding sequence is TGTGCCAGTAGACCACTAGCGGGGCAAGAGACCCAGTACTTC.

This clonotype rates as medium-sized (0.01 to 0.1%). The chain combines TRBV4-1 with TRBJ2-2; 8 nucleotides match TRBD1. Trimming took 1 base from V and 6 from J; bases not matched to a gene: 13. Per the germline V gene, CDR1 is MGHRA and CDR2 is YSYEKL. The CDR3 covers 18 residues. The CDR3 spells CASSQVELDRASPGELFF. The DNA of the CDR3 is TGCGCCAGCAGCCAAGTTGAGTTGGACAGGGCTTCACCCGGGGAGCTGTTTTTT.

This clonotype came up many times. CDR3 in amino acids: CASIGDHANTGELFF. CDR3 DNA: TGTGCCAGTATAGGGGACCATGCGAACACCGGGGAGCTGTTTTTT. The chain combines TRBV19 with TRBJ2-2, with D perhaps being TRBD1 or TRBD2 (5 bases each). CDR3 length: 15 amino acids. CDR1 is LNHDA and CDR2 is SQIVND in the germline V gene (reference sequence). The germline V and J ends were trimmed by 7 bases and 0 bases, with 12 bases remaining between them. Combining the CDR3 with reference TRBV19 and TRBJ2-2 gives the whole variable domain DGGITQSPKYLFRKEGQNVTLSCEQNLNHDAMYWYRQDPGQGLRLIYYSQIVNDFQKGDIAEGYSVSREKKESFPLTVTSAQKNPTAFYLCASIGDHANTGELFFGEGSRLTVL.

This clonotype was seen repeatedly, ten times or more. The chain links TRBV30 to TRBJ2-7; D is undetermined. Trimming removed 0 bases from V and 6 bases from J, with 6 bases in between. Germline-derived CDR1 and CDR2 are GTSNPN and SVGIG (reference sequence). This CDR3 comprises 11 residues. CDR3 coding DNA: TGTGCCTGGAGTGTAACAAGCGAGCAGTACTTC. Its protein product is CAWSVTSEQYF.

By share of the sample, this clonotype is medium-sized. The CDR3: CASSLFGSSGSRTDTQYF. The CDR3 DNA is TGTGCCAGCAGCCTTTTCGGTTCTAGCGGGAGCCGCACAGATACGCAGTATTTT. This rearrangement joins TRBV7-9 to TRBJ2-3; 10 bases align to TRBD2. The CDR3 runs to 18 residues. Germline V gene data show CDR1 as SEHNR and CDR2 as FQNEAQ (reference sequence). V was pared by 5 bases and J by 1 base, with 12 bases of the junction left unmatched.

This clonotype showed up many times. This sequence joins TRBV7-9 and TRBJ1-1; D unclear. CDR1 SEHNR and CDR2 FQNEAQ come from the germline V gene (reference sequence). The CDR3 length is 13 residues. V lost 4 bases to trimming and J lost 6 bases, with 12 bases between them. In DNA, the CDR3 is TGTGCCAGCAGCTCCGGCCCTTCTGCTGAAGCTTTCTTT. This translates into CASSSGPSAEAFF.

By its share, this clonotype is medium-sized (0.01 to 0.1%). The CDR3 region is CASNLPTTDTQYF. The CDR3, as DNA: TGTGCCAGCAACCTACCCACCACAGATACGCAGTATTTT. The V gene is TRBV12-3 or TRBV12-4, the J gene TRBJ2-3; the D is unclear. V was pared by 7 bases and J by 2 bases, with 10 bases between. The CDR3 extends over 13 amino acids.

This clonotype was detected ten times or more. This chain connects TRBV7-9 to TRBJ1-5; a possible D gene is TRBD1 (5 bases). The CDR3 sequence is 13 residues long. With 0 bases removed from V and 9 bases from J, the gap between germline ends came to 9 bases. Germline V CDR1 and CDR2: SEHNR, FQNEAQ (reference sequence). The CDR3 loop is CASSLAGDRPQHF. The CDR3 coding sequence is TGTGCCAGCAGCTTAGCAGGGGATCGGCCCCAGCATTTT.

This clonotype was counted ten times or more. This chain links TRBV10-3 with TRBJ2-7; possible D gene TRBD2, 5 bases. The V and J ends lost 1 base and 4 bases respectively, with 14 bases between them. The germline CDR1 and CDR2 sequences are ENHRY and SYGVKD. The CDR3 totals 15 residues. The CDR3, as DNA: TGTGCCATCAGTGAGTTTTCCGGGGAGAGGTACGAGCAGTACTTC. Protein sequence: CAISEFSGERYEQYF.

This clonotype is labeled medium-sized (0.01 to 0.1%). This sequence joins TRBV10-3 and TRBJ2-6; D remains ambiguous. Germline V lookup: CDR1 ENHRY, CDR2 SYGVKD. The CDR3 contains 16 residues. V was trimmed by 3 bases and J by 0 bases, leaving 9 bases between them. CDR3 region: CAISDRISSGANVLTF. The CDR3 nucleotides read TGTGCCATCAGTGACCGGATAAGCTCTGGGGCCAACGTCCTGACTTTC.

By share, this clonotype ranks as medium-sized (0.01 to 0.1%). The CDR3: CSATEMLYGYTF. CDR3 nucleotide sequence: TGCAGTGCTACAGAAATGCTCTATGGCTACACCTTC. The rearrangement joins TRBV20-1 to TRBJ1-2; D gene uncertain. The V gene's germline CDR1 is DFQATT and CDR2 SNEGSKA (reference sequence). This CDR3 is 12 amino acids long. Trimming took off 4 bases at V and 4 bases at J, with 10 bases between the two ends.

Ten or more counts support this clonotype. The chain is built from TRBV18 and TRBJ2-1; D is unclear. Trimming pared 6 bases from V and 4 bases from J, leaving 7 bases between. Germline loops: CDR1 KGHSH, CDR2 LQKENI. The CDR3 has 12 residues. The CDR3 bases are TGTGCCAGCTCCCTCGTTTACAATGAGCAGTTCTTC. It translates to CASSLVYNEQFF.